These T cell receptor beta chains were read from a single sample in a study of beta chain features in type 1 diabetes. Clones were read by immunoSEQ multiplex PCR, and TCRdb kept only the in-frame ones, dropping some. Of 500,000 to 800,000 clones detected, 9.5% to 15% appear once; the ten largest clones hold around 0.12%. Sequenced input: naive CD4+ T cells from blood. Source of these receptors: a man in his thirties or forties with type 1 diabetes. CDR3s include the opening cysteine and the closing phenylalanine or tryptophan. A D gene is named only where the DNA matches it firmly. The size of a clone is reported for some rows only, either as once, few or many, or as a class for expanded clones.

v_gene	j_gene	abundance	d_gene	CDR3nt	CDR3aa
TRBV29-1	TRBJ1-5	few	TRBD1	TGCAGCGTTCGGGCAGGGGGTAATCAGCCCCAGCATTTT	CSVRAGGNQPQHF
TRBV7-2	TRBJ2-3	-	TRBD2	TGTGCCAGCAGCCCCCCGGGACTAGCGGGGGGGTTAGATACGCAGTATTTT	CASSPPGLAGGLDTQYF
TRBV7-2	TRBJ2-3	-	-	TGTGCCAGCAGCTTGAGTTCCGCTAGCACAGATACGCAGTATTTT	CASSLSSASTDTQYF
TRBV6-1	TRBJ1-6	-	-	TGTGCCAGCAGGGAGGGGGTCTATAATTCACCCCTCCACTTT	CASREGVYNSPLHF
TRBV7-9	TRBJ2-4	few	-	TGTGCCAGCAGCCGGCGAGAGGAAGCCAAAAACATTCAGTACTTC	CASSRREEAKNIQYF
TRBV6-6	TRBJ2-1	few	TRBD1	TGTGCCAGCAGAGGGGGCGAAAACTACAATGAGCAGTTCTTC	CASRGGENYNEQFF
TRBV29-1	TRBJ2-1	-	-	TGCAGCGTTGAAGAGGGGCGGCTGGTGAAGGAGCAGTTCTTC	CSVEEGRLVKEQFF
TRBV28	TRBJ2-4	-	TRBD1	TGTGCCAGCAGTCGGGACAGGTCCTTAGCCAAAAACATTCAGTACTTC	CASSRDRSLAKNIQYF
TRBV7-2	TRBJ1-2	-	-	TGTGCCAGCAGCTTAGCCCAGGGTGTTGGCTATGGCTACACCTTC	CASSLAQGVGYGYTF
TRBV29-1	TRBJ2-4	many	-	TGCAGCGTCCTAAGGGCAGGGATGAGGAACATTCAGTACTTC	CSVLRAGMRNIQYF
TRBV5-1	TRBJ1-5	-	TRBD1	TGCGCCAGCAGCAGGAATGGACAGGGGAATCAGCCCCAGCATTTT	CASSRNGQGNQPQHF
TRBV7-2	TRBJ2-6	-	-	TGTGCCAGCAGCATCCCCCTCTCTGGGGCCAACGTCCTGACTTTC	CASSIPLSGANVLTF
TRBV11-3	TRBJ2-1	-	-	TGTGCCAGCAGCTTAAGAGGATCGGCGGGAACTGTTTGGAATGAGCAGTTCTTC	CASSLRGSAGTVWNEQFF
TRBV30	TRBJ1-4	-	-	TGTGCCTGGAGTGTACGGGGTATAGTTGAAAAACTGTTTTTT	CAWSVRGIVEKLFF
TRBV9	TRBJ2-5	few	TRBD2	TGTGCCAGCAGCGTAGGGCCAGCGGGGGGATTGGGAGAGACCCAGTACTTC	CASSVGPAGGLGETQYF
TRBV5-1	TRBJ1-4	-	TRBD1	TGCGCCAGCAGCTTGAGGGACAGGAATGAAAAACTGTTTTTT	CASSLRDRNEKLFF
TRBV7-9	TRBJ1-6	few	TRBD1	TGTGCCAGCACCCCCCCCGGGACAGGGGTCTCACCCCTCCACTTT	CASTPPGTGVSPLHF
TRBV4-1	TRBJ2-7	few	-	TGCGCCAGCAGCCAAGGCCCTGCAGGGCGCTCCTACGAGCAGTACTTC	CASSQGPAGRSYEQYF
TRBV6-1	TRBJ2-5	few	-	TGTGCCACCCGGAGTGCGGCAGAACAAGAGACCCAGTACTTC	CATRSAAEQETQYF
TRBV6-4	TRBJ1-2	-	-	TGTGCCAGCAGCCCCAGAGCGGACACAGTCTATGGCTACACCTTC	CASSPRADTVYGYTF
TRBV4-2	TRBJ1-3	-	-	TGTGCCAGCAGCCAAGATAGCCCATTCTTCACCATATATTTT	CASSQDSPFFTIYF
TRBV4-2	TRBJ2-5	-	-	TGTGCCAGCAGCCAAGAGCTGGGGGAGACCCAGTACTTC	CASSQELGETQYF
TRBV4-2	TRBJ2-2	few	-	TGTGCCAGCAGCCACGGGCGAAACACCGGGGAGCTGTTTTTT	CASSHGRNTGELFF
TRBV4-1	TRBJ1-2	few	-	TGCGCCAGCAGCCAAGATAACGGGGGCTATGGCTACACCTTC	CASSQDNGGYGYTF
TRBV4-3	TRBJ1-4	few	-	TGCGCCAGCAGCCCGAGCCGGGCCCCTAATGAAAAACTGTTTTTT	CASSPSRAPNEKLFF
TRBV7-2	TRBJ2-7	-	-	TGTGCCAGCAGCTCAAAAGTGTTCCCTACTCACGAGCAGTACTTC	CASSSKVFPTHEQYF
TRBV9	TRBJ2-5	few	-	TGTGCCAGCAGCGTAGCAGCGCAAGAGACCCAGTACTTC	CASSVAAQETQYF
TRBV19	TRBJ2-1	-	TRBD1	TGTGCCAGTAGCGAGACAGGGGGTGGTTCCTACAATGAGCAGTTCTTC	CASSETGGGSYNEQFF
TRBV28	TRBJ1-6	-	-	TGTGCCAGCAGTTTATATGTTGGGAGGTCACCCCTCCACTTT	CASSLYVGRSPLHF
TRBV9	TRBJ1-1	-	TRBD1	TGTGCCAGCAGCGAAGGGGGCTCTATCCTCACTGAAGCTTTCTTT	CASSEGGSILTEAFF
TRBV29-1	TRBJ2-5	-	-	TGCGGGGGTGTTGGAGAGACCCAGTACTTC	CGGVGETQYF
TRBV7-9	TRBJ2-7	few	TRBD1	TGTGCCAGCAGCTGGGGACAGGGCAACTACGAGCAGTACTTC	CASSWGQGNYEQYF
TRBV11-2	TRBJ2-3	-	-	TGTGCCAGCAGCCCTCCGGGACCTTCCACAGATACGCAGTATTTT	CASSPPGPSTDTQYF
TRBV4-2	TRBJ1-6	few	-	TGTGCCAGCAGTCTTACCCCGGGACGCCAGGATTCACCCCTCCACTTT	CASSLTPGRQDSPLHF
TRBV19	TRBJ1-3	few	TRBD1	TGTGCCAGTAGTACAGGGGGCGCAGGAAACACCATATATTTT	CASSTGGAGNTIYF
TRBV30	TRBJ2-3	-	-	TGTGCCTGGAGGGCCGAGAAAAACACAGATACGCAGTATTTT	CAWRAEKNTDTQYF
TRBV6-5	TRBJ1-3	few	-	TGTGCCAGCAGCCGACAGAGCTCTGGAAACACCATATATTTT	CASSRQSSGNTIYF
TRBV19	TRBJ1-2	-	-	TGTGCCAGTAGTATCCCTCCTTCTGGCTACACCTTC	CASSIPPSGYTF
TRBV14	TRBJ2-1	few	TRBD1	TGTGCCAGCAGCCAGGCCGGGACAGCCTACAATGAGCAGTTCTTC	CASSQAGTAYNEQFF
TRBV9	TRBJ2-3	-	TRBD2	TGTGCCAGCAGCGTAGGGACTAGCGGGGTGTACACGCAGTATTTT	CASSVGTSGVYTQYF
TRBV10-3	TRBJ2-3	few	TRBD2	TGTGCCATCAGCGATAGCGGGGGGGATGAAGATACGCAGTATTTT	CAISDSGGDEDTQYF
TRBV5-6	TRBJ2-7	-	-	TGTGCCAGCAGCACTTACAGCTACGAGCAGTACTTC	CASSTYSYEQYF
TRBV14	TRBJ2-7	-	TRBD1	TGTGCCAGCCGGGACAGGGGTTACGAGCAGTACTTC	CASRDRGYEQYF
TRBV7-2	TRBJ1-4	few	-	TGTGCCAGCAGCTTCGGCGGGATCACTAATGAAAAACTGTTTTTT	CASSFGGITNEKLFF
TRBV6-6	TRBJ2-6	-	-	TGTGCCAGCAGTCAACAGTCGGCTGGGGCCAACGTCCTGACTTTC	CASSQQSAGANVLTF
TRBV7-9	TRBJ2-7	-	TRBD1	TGTGCCAGCAGCCGACAGGGGGCGCGGGACGAGCAGTACTTC	CASSRQGARDEQYF
TRBV19	TRBJ2-1	few	TRBD2	TGTGCCAGTAGTGGGCTAGCGGGGGAGAGGAGCTCCTACAATGAGCAGTTCTTC	CASSGLAGERSSYNEQFF
TRBV2	TRBJ1-6	-	-	TGTGCCAGCAAAGTTCGTCAGGATAATTCACCCCTCCACTTT	CASKVRQDNSPLHF
TRBV7-8	TRBJ1-5	-	TRBD1	TGTGCCAGCAGCTCCGACAGGGATAGCAATCAGCCCCAGCATTTT	CASSSDRDSNQPQHF
TRBV9	TRBJ1-3	-	-	TGTGCCAGCAGTGATGGAAACACCATATATTTT	CASSDGNTIYF
TRBV5-6	TRBJ2-6	few	-	TGTGCCAGCAGCTTGAAACAGTTACTGAGCTCTGGGGCCAACGTCCTGACTTTC	CASSLKQLLSSGANVLTF
TRBV19	TRBJ2-5	few	-	TGTGCCAGTACCTGGGAGGAGACCCAGTACTTC	CASTWEETQYF
TRBV7-2	TRBJ1-1	-	-	TGTGCCAGCAGCTTGCCGGGTACCACTGAAGCTTTCTTT	CASSLPGTTEAFF
TRBV30	TRBJ2-7	-	-	TGTGCCTGGAGTGCCGGACCCGGGGAGCAGTACTTC	CAWSAGPGEQYF
TRBV4-2	TRBJ2-6	few	-	TGTGCCAGCAGCCATCGCGGACTAACAACCGGGGCCAACGTCCTGACTTTC	CASSHRGLTTGANVLTF
TRBV9	TRBJ2-2	few	-	TGTGCCAGCAGTAGAGGGACTCCCTATACCGGGGAGCTGTTTTTT	CASSRGTPYTGELFF
TRBV11-2	TRBJ1-2	-	-	TGTGCCAGCAGCTTAGGACCGGATGGCTACACCTTC	CASSLGPDGYTF
TRBV5-1	TRBJ2-1	few	TRBD2	TGCGCCAGCAGCGCGGACACGGGGGGTTCCTACAATGAGCAGTTCTTC	CASSADTGGSYNEQFF